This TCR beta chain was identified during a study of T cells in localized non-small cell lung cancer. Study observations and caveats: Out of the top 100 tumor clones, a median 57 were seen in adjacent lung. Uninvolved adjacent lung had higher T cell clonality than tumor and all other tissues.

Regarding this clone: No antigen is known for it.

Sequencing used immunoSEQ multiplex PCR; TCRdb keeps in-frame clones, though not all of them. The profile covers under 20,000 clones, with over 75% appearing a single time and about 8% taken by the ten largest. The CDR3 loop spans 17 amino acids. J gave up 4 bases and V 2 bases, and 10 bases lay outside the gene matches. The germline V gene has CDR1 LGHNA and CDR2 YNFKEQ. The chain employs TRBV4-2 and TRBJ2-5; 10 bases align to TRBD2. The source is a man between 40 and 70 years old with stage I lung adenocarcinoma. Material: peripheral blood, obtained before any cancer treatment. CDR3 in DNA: TGTGCCAGCAGCCAAACAAGCGTAAGCGGGGGGGCAGAGACCCAGTACTTC. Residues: CASSQTSVSGGAETQYF.